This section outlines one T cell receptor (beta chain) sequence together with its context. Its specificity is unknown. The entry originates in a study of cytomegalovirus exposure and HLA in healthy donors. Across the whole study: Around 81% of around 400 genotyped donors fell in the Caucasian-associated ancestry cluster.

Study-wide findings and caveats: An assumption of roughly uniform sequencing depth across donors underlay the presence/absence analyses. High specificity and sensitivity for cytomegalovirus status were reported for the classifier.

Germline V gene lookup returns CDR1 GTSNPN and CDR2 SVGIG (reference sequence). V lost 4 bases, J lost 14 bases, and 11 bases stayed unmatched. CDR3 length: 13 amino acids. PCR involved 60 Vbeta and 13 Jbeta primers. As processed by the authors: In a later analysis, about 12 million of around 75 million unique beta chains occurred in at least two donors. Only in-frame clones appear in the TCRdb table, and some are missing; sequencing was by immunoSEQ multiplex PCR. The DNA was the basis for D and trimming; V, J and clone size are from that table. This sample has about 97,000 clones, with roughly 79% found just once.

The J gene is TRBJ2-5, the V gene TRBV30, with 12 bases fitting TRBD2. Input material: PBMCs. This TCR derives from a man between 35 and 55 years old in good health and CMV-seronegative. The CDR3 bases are TGTGCCTGGACGAGTACTAGCGGGGGGTCTATCTACTTC. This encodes CAWTSTSGGSIYF.